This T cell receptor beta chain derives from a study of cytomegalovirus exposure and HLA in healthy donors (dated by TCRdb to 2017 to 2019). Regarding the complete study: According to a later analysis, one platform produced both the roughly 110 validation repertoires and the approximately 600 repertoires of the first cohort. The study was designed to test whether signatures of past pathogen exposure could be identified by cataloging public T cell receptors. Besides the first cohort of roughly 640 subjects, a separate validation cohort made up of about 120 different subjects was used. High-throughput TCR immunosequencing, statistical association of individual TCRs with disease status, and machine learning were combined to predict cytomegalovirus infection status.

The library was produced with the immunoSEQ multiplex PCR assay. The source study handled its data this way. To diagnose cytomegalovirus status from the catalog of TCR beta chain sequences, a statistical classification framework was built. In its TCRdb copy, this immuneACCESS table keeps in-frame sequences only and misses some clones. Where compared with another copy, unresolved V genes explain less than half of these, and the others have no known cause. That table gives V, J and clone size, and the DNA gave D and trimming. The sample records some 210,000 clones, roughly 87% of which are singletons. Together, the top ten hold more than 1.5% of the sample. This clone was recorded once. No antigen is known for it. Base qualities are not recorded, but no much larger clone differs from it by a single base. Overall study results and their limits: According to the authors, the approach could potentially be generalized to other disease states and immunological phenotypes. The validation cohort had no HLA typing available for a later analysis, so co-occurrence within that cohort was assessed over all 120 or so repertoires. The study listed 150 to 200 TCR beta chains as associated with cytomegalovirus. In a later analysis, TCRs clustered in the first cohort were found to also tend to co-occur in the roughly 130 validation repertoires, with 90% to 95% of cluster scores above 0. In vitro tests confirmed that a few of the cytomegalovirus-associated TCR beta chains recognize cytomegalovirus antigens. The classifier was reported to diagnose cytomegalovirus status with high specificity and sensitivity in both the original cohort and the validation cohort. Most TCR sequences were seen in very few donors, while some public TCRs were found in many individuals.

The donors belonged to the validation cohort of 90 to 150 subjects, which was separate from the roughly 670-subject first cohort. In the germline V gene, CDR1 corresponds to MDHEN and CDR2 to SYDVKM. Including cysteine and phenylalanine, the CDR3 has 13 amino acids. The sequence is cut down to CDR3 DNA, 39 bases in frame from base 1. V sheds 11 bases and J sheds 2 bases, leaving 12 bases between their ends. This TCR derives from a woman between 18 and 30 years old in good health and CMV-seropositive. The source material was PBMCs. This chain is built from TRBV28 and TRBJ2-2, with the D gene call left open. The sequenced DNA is TGTGCCCTCAGGCAGAGCAACACCGGGGAGCTGTTTTTT. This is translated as CALRQSNTGELFF.